The clone carrying this TCR beta chain has a count of ten or more. This entry belongs to a study of T cells after yellow fever vaccination. Overall study context: The authors prepared low-cell-number fractions using SMART-Seq v4 Ultra Low Input.

Using its own MiXCR run on the 5' RACE reads, TCRdb lists one record per CDR3 protein. The profile shows 13,000 or so distinct CDR3 sequences, 4.9% of them singletons. CDR3 length: 14 amino acids. From germline, CDR1 is SNHLY and CDR2 FYNNEI. J was trimmed by 2 bases and V by 7 bases; bases with no gene match: 4. Whole-study results and caveats: Clones from primary vaccination mostly reappeared after the booster (about 97% CD4, under 90% CD8). Although most clonotypes did not, a small share appeared in both CD4 and CD8 compartments.

V and J are TRBV2 and TRBJ2-7; 11 bases match TRBD2. Sequenced here: PBMCs, either bulk or a sorted T-cell subset (CD4+, CD8+, memory, or dextramer-sorted; not recorded which), sampled 45 days after the yellow fever booster vaccination. This TCR came from a man aged 25-45 years who received the YFV17D yellow fever vaccine. The CDR3: CASTGTSGAYEQYF. DNA for the CDR3: TGTGCCAGCACCGGGACTAGCGGTGCCTACGAGCAGTACTTC.